Reported below is one TCR beta chain. Its recognized antigen is unknown. No quality values exist for individual bases; no much larger clone is one base distant. This sample stems from a study of memory CD4+ T cells and cytomegalovirus serostatus (dated by TCRdb to between 2017 and 2020). Background for the entire study: The approximately 35 healthy Belgian adults in the cohort included 9 who were CMV seropositive and 24 who were CMV seronegative. The study sequenced CD4+ memory TCRbeta repertoires of a Belgian cohort with known cytomegalovirus serostatus to replicate a published TCR-based CMV serostatus classifier.

Genomic DNA was extracted from sorted cells with the Quick-DNA Microprep Kit. TCRbeta DNA was amplified with the immunoSEQ hsTCRbeta kit following the manufacturer's protocol. TCRbeta libraries were sequenced on an Illumina MiSeq instrument. Regarding the original processing steps: After out-of-frame sequences were removed, around 2,200,000 distinct TCRbeta sequences remained, averaging about 66,813 per individual. Each individual was scored using the number of 164 previously reported CMV-associated TCRbeta sequences that the individual carried and the total number of productive distinct TCRbeta sequences. A beta-binomial model was reimplemented in Python, and scikit-learn random forests with default parameters were trained on US cohort data. Classifier performance on the Belgian cohort was reported as the median AUC with percentile confidence intervals calculated over 10,000 bootstrap iterations. TCRdb's version of the immuneACCESS table is confined to in-frame rearrangements and falls short of the full clone set. An unresolved V gene accounts for under half of the shortfall where checked; the remainder is of unknown origin. For V, J and clone size, that table is used; D and trimming come from the DNA. The sample table contains 50,000 to 65,000 clones; only one count was recorded for around 88% of them. Roughly 2% of the sample comes from the top ten.

The CDR3 runs 15 residues from the cysteine to the phenylalanine. Only the CDR3 part of the read is kept: 45 bases, read in frame from the first base. Trimming takes 2 bases from V and 0 bases from J, and the germline ends sit 7 bases apart. In the germline V gene, CDR1 corresponds to SGHTA and CDR2 to FQGNSA. Study-wide findings and limitations: Of around 160 previously reported CMV-associated TCRbeta sequences, around 70 appeared in the CD4+ memory repertoires, each in one to five individuals. Only CD4+CD45RO+ memory cells were sequenced, in contrast to the original study, in which naive and memory CD4+ and CD8+ populations were covered. On the Belgian cohort, the classifier based on the original framework reached a median bootstrapped AUC of roughly 0.96, with a 95% CI of 0.76-1.00. For CMV serostatus prediction, a median bootstrapped AUC of approximately 0.95 was reached with the original framework, and a median bootstrapped AUC of about 0.89 was reached with a US-trained random forest. Results were interpreted as suggesting that the CMV-associated TCR signature is largely present in the CD4+ memory repertoire.

Single viable CD3+CD4+CD8-CD45RO+ cells were sorted as memory CD4+ T cells on a FACSAria II. To determine CMV serostatus, a Roche Elecsys assay was used that detects serum IgG against CMV pp150, pp28, p38 and p52. Once the samples were thawed, total CD4+ T cells were enriched through positive selection using CD4 magnetic microbeads. The samples came from a separate study whose specific focus was interrogating the CD4+ T cell memory repertoire. Peripheral blood mononuclear cells were isolated and cryopreserved following standard operating procedures; serum was stored at -80 °C. Staining used CD3-PerCP (BW264/56), CD4-APC (RPA-T4), CD45RO-PE (UCHT1) and CD8-Pacific Orange (3B5) antibodies, with Sytox blue excluding non-viable cells.

The sample taken for sequencing was memory CD4+ T cells from blood. The chain is encoded by TRBV7-2 joined to TRBJ2-2; the D gene lacks a confident call. The TCR sequence derives from an adult in good health and CMV-seropositive. In nucleotides, the sequence is TGTGCCAGCAGCTTACGCGGCGCGAACACCGGGGAGCTGTTTTTT. Translated, it gives CASSLRGANTGELFF.